This entry lists 7 T cell receptor beta chains sequenced from one sample in a study of blood T cell repertoires in COVID-19. Only in-frame clones appear in the TCRdb table, and some are missing; sequencing was by immunoSEQ multiplex PCR. The table has about 75,000 clones, approximately 90% seen once. Input material: peripheral blood. Source of these receptors: a woman aged 45 to 65 with acute or convalescent COVID-19.

A few counts support this clone. This chain uses TRBV11-2 with TRBJ2-7; 9 bases agree with TRBD2. CDR1 is SGHAT, CDR2 FQNNGV, per germline. The CDR3 totals 15 residues. The ends lost 5 bases at V and 7 bases at J; junction bases unmatched: 12. The CDR3 here is CASSVSSGALGEQYF. CDR3 DNA sequence: TGTGCCAGCAGCGTTTCTAGCGGGGCCTTGGGTGAGCAGTACTTC.

This clone was recorded many times. In DNA form, the CDR3 reads TGTGCCAGCAGAGCCGGACAGGGAGCTGATAGCAATCAGCCCCAGCATTTT. This encodes CASRAGQGADSNQPQHF. The V and J genes are TRBV7-9 and TRBJ1-5; TRBD1 agrees at 8 bases. Trimming cost V 6 bases and J 0 bases; bases outside gene matches: 10. The CDR3 has 17 residues. The V gene's germline CDR1 is SEHNR and CDR2 FQNEAQ (reference sequence).

The chain joins TRBV12-3 or TRBV12-4 to TRBJ1-6; tentative D call: TRBD1 (6 bases). The CDR3 has 13 residues. Trimming took 6 bases from V and 10 from J, leaving 13 bases between them. The CDR3, as DNA: TGTGCCAGCAGCGAACAGGGTTACTCACCCCTCCACTTT. Translated, it gives CASSEQGYSPLHF.

V is TRBV3-1 (or the pseudogene TRBV3-2) and J is TRBJ1-2; the D is unclear. CDR3 length: 12 amino acids. With 4 bases removed from V and 5 bases from J, the gap between germline ends came to 8 bases. Germline values: CDR1 LGHDT, CDR2 YNNKEL (reference sequence). The CDR3 DNA sequence: TGTGCCAGCAGCCTCTCTCCTTATGGCTACACCTTC. Protein sequence: CASSLSPYGYTF.

This chain connects TRBV5-5 to TRBJ1-2; a weak D match, TRBD1 (6 bases). Between the trimmed V and J ends, which lost 0 bases and 0 bases, there was a span of 12 bases. This CDR3 is built from 16 residues. CDR1 and CDR2 (germline): SGHKS, YYEKEE (reference sequence). The chain's CDR3 is CASSLAEQGANYGYTF. CDR3 in DNA: TGTGCCAGCAGCTTGGCCGAACAGGGAGCTAACTATGGCTACACCTTC.

The rearrangement uses TRBV15 and TRBJ1-1; 7 nucleotides agree with TRBD1. This CDR3 spans 13 amino acids. CDR1 and CDR2 from the germline V gene are LNHNV and YYDKDF (reference sequence). The ends lost 1 base at V and 6 bases at J; junction bases unmatched: 2. The CDR3 DNA reads TGTGCCACCAGCAGAGGAGACAGGGCTGAAGCTTTCTTT. This codes for CATSRGDRAEAFF.

J is TRBJ2-4 and V is TRBV2; TRBD1 matches 9 bases. V dropped 6 bases and J dropped 7; count of bases not matched to a gene: 4. This CDR3 has 13 amino acids. The V gene's germline CDR1 is SNHLY and CDR2 FYNNEI. CDR3 region: CASRGQGRNIQYF. CDR3 sequence (DNA): TGTGCCAGCAGGGGACAGGGCCGGAACATTCAGTACTTC.